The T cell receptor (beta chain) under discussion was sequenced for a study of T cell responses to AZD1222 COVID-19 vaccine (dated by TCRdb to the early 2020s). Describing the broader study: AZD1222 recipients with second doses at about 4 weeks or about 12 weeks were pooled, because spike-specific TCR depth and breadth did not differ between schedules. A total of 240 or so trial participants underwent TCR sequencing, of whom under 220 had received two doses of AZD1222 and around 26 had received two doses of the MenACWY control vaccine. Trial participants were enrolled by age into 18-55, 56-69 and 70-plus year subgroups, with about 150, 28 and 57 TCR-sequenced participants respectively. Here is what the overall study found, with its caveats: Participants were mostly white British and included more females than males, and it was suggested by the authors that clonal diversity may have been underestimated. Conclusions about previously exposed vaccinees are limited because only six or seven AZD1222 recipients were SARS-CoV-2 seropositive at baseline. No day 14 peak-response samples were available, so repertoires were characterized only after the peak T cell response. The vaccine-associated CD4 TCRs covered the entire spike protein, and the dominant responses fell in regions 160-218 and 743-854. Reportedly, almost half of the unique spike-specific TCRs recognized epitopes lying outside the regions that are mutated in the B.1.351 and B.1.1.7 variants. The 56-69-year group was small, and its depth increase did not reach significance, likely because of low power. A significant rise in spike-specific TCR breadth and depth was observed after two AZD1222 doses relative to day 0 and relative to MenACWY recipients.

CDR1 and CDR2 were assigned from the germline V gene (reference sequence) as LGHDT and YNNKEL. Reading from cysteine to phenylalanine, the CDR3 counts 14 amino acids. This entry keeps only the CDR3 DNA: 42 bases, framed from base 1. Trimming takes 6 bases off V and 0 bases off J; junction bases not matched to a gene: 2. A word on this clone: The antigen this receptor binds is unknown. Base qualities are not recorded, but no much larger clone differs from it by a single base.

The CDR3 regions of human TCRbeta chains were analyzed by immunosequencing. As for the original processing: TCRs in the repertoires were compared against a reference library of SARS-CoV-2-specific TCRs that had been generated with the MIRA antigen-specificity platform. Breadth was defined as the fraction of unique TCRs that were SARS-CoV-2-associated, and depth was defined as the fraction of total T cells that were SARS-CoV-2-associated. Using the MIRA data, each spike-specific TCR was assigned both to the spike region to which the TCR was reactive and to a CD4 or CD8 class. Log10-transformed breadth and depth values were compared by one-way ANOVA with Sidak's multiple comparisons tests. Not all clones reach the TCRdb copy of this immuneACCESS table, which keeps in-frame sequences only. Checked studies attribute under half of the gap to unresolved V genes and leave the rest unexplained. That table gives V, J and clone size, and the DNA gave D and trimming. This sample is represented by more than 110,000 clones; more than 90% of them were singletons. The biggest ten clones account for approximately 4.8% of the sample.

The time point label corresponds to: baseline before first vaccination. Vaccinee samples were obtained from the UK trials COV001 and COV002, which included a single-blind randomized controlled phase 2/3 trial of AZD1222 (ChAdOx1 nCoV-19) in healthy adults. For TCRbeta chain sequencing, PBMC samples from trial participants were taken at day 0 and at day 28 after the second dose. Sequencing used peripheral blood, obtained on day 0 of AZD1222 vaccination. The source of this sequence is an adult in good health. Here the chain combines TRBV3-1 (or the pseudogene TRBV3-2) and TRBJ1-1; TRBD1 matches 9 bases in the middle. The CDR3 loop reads CASRGTGMNTEAFF. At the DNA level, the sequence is TGTGCCAGCAGAGGGACAGGGATGAACACTGAAGCTTTCTTT.